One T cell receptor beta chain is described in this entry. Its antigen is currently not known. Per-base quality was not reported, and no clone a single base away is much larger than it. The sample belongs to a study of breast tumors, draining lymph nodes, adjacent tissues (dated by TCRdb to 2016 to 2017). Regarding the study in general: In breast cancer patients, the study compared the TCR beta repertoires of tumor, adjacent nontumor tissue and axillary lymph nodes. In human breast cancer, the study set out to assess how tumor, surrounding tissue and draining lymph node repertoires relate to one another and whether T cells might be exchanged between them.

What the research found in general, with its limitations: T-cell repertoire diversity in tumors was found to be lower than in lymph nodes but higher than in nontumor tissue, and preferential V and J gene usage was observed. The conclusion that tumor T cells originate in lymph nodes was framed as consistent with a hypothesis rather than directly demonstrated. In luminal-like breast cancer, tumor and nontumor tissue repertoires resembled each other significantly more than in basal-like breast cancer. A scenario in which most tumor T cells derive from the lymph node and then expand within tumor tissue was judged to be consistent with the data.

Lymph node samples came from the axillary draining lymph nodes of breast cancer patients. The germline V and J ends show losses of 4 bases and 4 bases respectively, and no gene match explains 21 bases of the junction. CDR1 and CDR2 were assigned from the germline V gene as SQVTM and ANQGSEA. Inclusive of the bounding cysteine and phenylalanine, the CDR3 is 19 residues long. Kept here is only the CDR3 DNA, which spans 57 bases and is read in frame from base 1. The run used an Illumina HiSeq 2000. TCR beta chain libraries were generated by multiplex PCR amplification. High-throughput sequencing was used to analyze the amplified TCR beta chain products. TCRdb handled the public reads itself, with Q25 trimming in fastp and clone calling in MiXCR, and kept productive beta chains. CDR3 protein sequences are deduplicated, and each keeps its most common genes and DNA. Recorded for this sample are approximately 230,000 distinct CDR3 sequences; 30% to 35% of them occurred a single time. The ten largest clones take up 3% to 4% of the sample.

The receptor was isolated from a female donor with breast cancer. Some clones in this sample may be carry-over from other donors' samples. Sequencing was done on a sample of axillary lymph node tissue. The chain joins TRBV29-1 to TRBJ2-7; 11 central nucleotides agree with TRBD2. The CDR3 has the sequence CSVGTGSVPGTSGYYEQYF. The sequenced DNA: TGCAGCGTTGGGACAGGGAGCGTCCCCGGGACTAGCGGCTATTACGAGCAGTACTTC.